A selection of T cell receptor beta chains follows, all from one sample in a study of blood T cell repertoires in COVID-19. Assay used: immunoSEQ multiplex PCR; TCRdb lists only in-frame clones, some missing. The table records about 190,000 clones, roughly 80% of them present only once. The sequencing input was peripheral blood. The receptors were sampled from a woman in her forties or fifties with acute or convalescent COVID-19. The CDR3 runs from the conserved cysteine through the conserved F or W. The order of the fields is J gene, V gene, D gene, clone size, CDR3 length, CDR3 protein, CDR3 DNA. A D gene is named only where the DNA matches it firmly. Expanded clones are given a class, and other clones once, few, many or no size at all.

TRBJ2-3,TRBV5-1,.,.,17,CASSFGSVGGATDTQYF,TGCGCCAGCAGCTTCGGCTCGGTGGGAGGAGCAACAGATACGCAGTATTTT
TRBJ2-7,TRBV7-2,.,.,13,CASSLGQGSGQYF,TGTGCCAGCAGCTTAGGTCAGGGTAGTGGGCAGTACTTC
TRBJ1-6,TRBV6-5,.,few,15,CASRPGGELNSPLHF,TGTGCCAGCAGGCCTGGGGGCGAATTAAATTCACCCCTCCACTTT
TRBJ2-6,TRBV24-1,.,.,15,CATSDFGGGTNVLTF,TGTGCCACCAGTGATTTTGGAGGCGGAACCAACGTCCTGACTTTC
TRBJ2-1,TRBV5-1,TRBD2,.,17,CASSLTTSGEAYNEQFF,TGCGCCAGCAGCTTGACGACTAGCGGGGAGGCCTACAATGAGCAGTTCTTC
TRBJ2-7,TRBV9,.,.,15,CASSVEVGVSYEQYF,TGTGCCAGCAGCGTAGAGGTCGGGGTCTCCTACGAGCAGTACTTC
TRBJ1-5,TRBV2,.,.,15,CASSELGRSNQPQHF,TGTGCCAGCAGTGAACTGGGGAGGAGCAATCAGCCCCAGCATTTT
TRBJ1-1,TRBV27,.,.,15,CASSLFRGANTEAFF,TGTGCCAGCAGCTTATTCCGGGGGGCGAACACTGAAGCTTTCTTT
TRBJ1-5,TRBV18,.,.,14,CASSPQGINQPQHF,TGTGCCAGCTCACCCCAGGGGATCAATCAGCCCCAGCATTTT
TRBJ2-1,TRBV11-3,.,.,14,CASSPRGWYNEQFF,TGTGCCAGCAGCCCCCGGGGGTGGTACAATGAGCAGTTCTTC
TRBJ2-1,TRBV30,TRBD2,.,16,CAWSKRGLAGNNEQFF,TGTGCCTGGAGTAAAAGGGGACTAGCGGGTAACAATGAGCAGTTCTTC
TRBJ2-3,TRBV19,TRBD2,.,15,CASSMNSGRADTQYF,TGTGCCAGTAGTATGAATAGCGGGAGGGCAGATACGCAGTATTTT
TRBJ2-3,TRBV5-4,.,.,14,CASSLGARADTQYF,TGTGCCAGCAGCTTGGGTGCCAGGGCAGATACGCAGTATTTT
TRBJ1-1,TRBV11-2,.,.,15,CASSILDGTLFKAFF,TGTGCCAGCAGCATCCTCGACGGGACATTATTTAAAGCTTTCTTT
TRBJ2-3,TRBV5-5,TRBD1,.,16,CASSSPAGTGADTQYF,TGTGCCAGCAGCTCTCCAGCCGGGACAGGTGCAGATACGCAGTATTTT
TRBJ1-2,TRBV7-6,.,.,16,CASSSYRRGANYGYTF,TGTGCCAGCAGCTCTTACCGCCGCGGGGCTAACTATGGCTACACCTTC
TRBJ1-1,TRBV6-2/TRBV6-3,.,.,14,CASSPGQGVSEAFF,TGTGCCAGCAGTCCGGGCCAAGGGGTATCTGAAGCTTTCTTT
TRBJ1-2,TRBV27,TRBD1,.,16,CASSSAHRQGNNGYTF,TGTGCCAGCAGTTCAGCTCATCGACAGGGAAACAATGGCTACACCTTC
TRBJ2-3,TRBV6-5,TRBD1,.,15,CASSLDRLNTDTQYF,TGTGCCAGCAGTCTGGACAGGTTGAACACAGATACGCAGTATTTT
TRBJ2-2,TRBV19,.,once,16,CASAKLGVVDTGELFF,TGTGCCAGTGCAAAACTAGGAGTCGTTGACACCGGGGAGCTGTTTTTT
TRBJ1-6,TRBV28,.,.,16,CASSPSGWGLNSPLHF,TGTGCCAGCAGCCCTAGTGGTTGGGGGCTAAATTCACCCCTCCACTTT
TRBJ1-4,TRBV5-6,TRBD1,.,18,CASSLISIGGQGGEKLFF,TGTGCCAGCAGCTTGATTTCGATTGGGGGACAGGGAGGCGAAAAACTGTTTTTT
TRBJ2-1,TRBV7-2,.,.,15,CASSLAGGFYNEQFF,TGTGCCAGCAGCTTAGCGGGGGGATTCTACAATGAGCAGTTCTTC
TRBJ2-7,TRBV5-1,TRBD2,.,14,CASSGVGGFYEQYF,TGCGCCAGCAGCGGGGTGGGAGGGTTCTACGAGCAGTACTTC
TRBJ2-1,TRBV28,.,.,12,CATSTGLNEQFF,TGTGCCACTTCAACAGGTCTCAATGAGCAGTTCTTC
TRBJ1-2,TRBV4-1,.,.,17,CASSQERGGDYNYGYTF,TGCGCCAGCAGCCAAGAAAGAGGAGGGGATTATAACTATGGCTACACCTTC
TRBJ2-3,TRBV5-4,TRBD2,.,18,CASSLAVGTSALADTQYF,TGTGCCAGCAGCTTGGCCGTGGGGACTAGCGCTTTGGCAGATACGCAGTATTTT
TRBJ2-7,TRBV7-9,TRBD2,.,18,CASSPRVGTSGPSYEQYF,TGTGCCAGCAGCCCCAGGGTAGGGACTAGCGGGCCTAGCTACGAGCAGTACTTC
TRBJ2-7,TRBV7-2,TRBD2,.,16,CASSLVTSVSSYEQYF,TGTGCCAGCAGCTTAGTGACTAGCGTGAGCTCCTACGAGCAGTACTTC
TRBJ2-1,TRBV5-5,TRBD1,once,14,CASSSGTGGNEQFF,TGTGCCAGCAGCTCCGGGACAGGGGGGAATGAGCAGTTCTTC
TRBJ2-1,TRBV12-5,TRBD2,few,17,CASGLRVWDAAGNEQFF,TGTGCTAGTGGTTTGAGAGTTTGGGACGCAGCGGGGAATGAGCAGTTCTTC
TRBJ1-2,TRBV3-1/TRBV3-2,.,.,13,CASSQDRPGGYTF,TGTGCCAGCAGCCAAGATCGTCCGGGGGGCTACACCTTC
TRBJ2-1,TRBV28,.,.,15,CASSLSRRPYNEQFF,TGTGCCAGCAGTTTAAGTCGGCGGCCGTACAATGAGCAGTTCTTC
TRBJ2-7,TRBV10-2,.,.,12,CASSEPEYEQYF,TGCGCCAGCAGTGAGCCAGAATACGAGCAGTACTTC
TRBJ1-4,TRBV5-4,TRBD1,.,16,CASSSGQVATNEKLFF,TGTGCCAGCAGCTCAGGACAGGTTGCAACTAATGAAAAACTGTTTTTT
TRBJ1-5,TRBV7-2,.,.,14,CASSLGAGSQPQHF,TGTGCCAGCAGCTTAGGGGCAGGAAGTCAGCCCCAGCATTTT